A single T cell receptor (beta chain) is shown here with its context. An end of the junction does not agree with germline; a read error may underlie this. The data were obtained in a study of tumor-infiltrating lymphocytes in primary liver carcinoma. Each 20-30 mg portion of unsorted bulk tissue served as the source for co-extraction of RNA and DNA. The authors made TCR beta cDNA from 500 to 600 ng total RNA with a constant-region primer. TCR beta libraries came from three nested multiplex PCR rounds using slightly modified ARM-PCR. Rounds one and two of PCR, each of roughly 10 cycles, were primed with TRBV1-TRBV30 forward primers and a C-beta reverse primer. TCRdb processed the multiplex PCR reads anew with MiXCR; each CDR3 protein has one entry. The repertoire consists of 100,000 or so distinct CDR3 sequences, with around 84% occurring once and the leading ten covering 15% to 20%. Germline V gives CDR1 SGHDN, CDR2 FVKESK. The CDR3 consists of 13 residues.

The sequence was collected from a man between 40 and 49 years old with primary liver carcinoma and hepatitis B virus infection. The chain uses TRBV14 and TRBJ2-3; D call uncertain. Specimen: liver tumor tissue from sampling region 3. Subset: tumor region T3, left-lateral pole. The CDR3 region is CASSQGYTATQDF. CDR3 DNA: TGTGCCAGCAGCCAAGGATACACAGCAACGCAGGATTTT.